A single sample is the source of the 17 T cell receptor beta chains below, sequenced in a study of blood T cell repertoires in COVID-19. Repertoires were generated with immunoSEQ multiplex PCR, while TCRdb's copy carries only in-frame clones and drops some. The data contain more than 250,000 clones, roughly 88% of them singletons. The sequenced material came from peripheral blood. These receptors were collected from a human donor in a cohort sampled during active COVID-19.

V usage is TRBV12-3 or TRBV12-4 and J usage is TRBJ2-7, with D hard to call. This CDR3 is 12 amino acids long. Between the trimmed V and J ends, which lost 5 bases and 5 bases, there was a span of 10 bases. CDR3 bases: TGTGCCAGCAGTCCCCTGGGCCACGAGCAGTACTTC. The encoded protein is CASSPLGHEQYF.

J is TRBJ2-5 and V is TRBV10-3; D is perhaps TRBD2 (6 bases). Germline values: CDR1 ENHRY, CDR2 SYGVKD. CDR3 length: 12 amino acids. V was clipped by 10 bases and J by 5 bases, with 14 bases between them. The CDR3 DNA is TGTGCCACCATGCGCGGGGATGAGACCCAGTACTTC. Protein: CATMRGDETQYF.

This clone was seen a handful of times. The rearrangement uses TRBV12-3 or TRBV12-4 and TRBJ2-1; D unresolved. This CDR3 comprises 12 residues. Trimming removed 10 bases at V and 0 bases at J, with 7 bases between. CDR3 loop: CATRSSYNEQFF. In DNA form, the CDR3 reads TGTGCCACCAGGAGCTCCTACAATGAGCAGTTCTTC.

This chain connects TRBV6-5 to TRBJ1-1; weak D call: TRBD1 (5 bases). V dropped 7 bases and J dropped 1 base, with 10 bases sitting between them. This CDR3 region has 13 residues. Germline V gene lookup returns CDR1 MNHEY and CDR2 SVGAGI. The CDR3 coding sequence is TGTGCCAGCACTCGCGGGACGAACACTGAAGCTTTCTTT. This codes for CASTRGTNTEAFF.

The rearrangement uses TRBV28 and TRBJ1-4; D gene uncertain. The V gene's germline CDR1 is MDHEN and CDR2 SYDVKM. Trimming left V 6 bases short and J 4 bases short, with 12 bases between. The CDR3 spans 14 residues. The CDR3 is CASRTDGNNEKLFF. The DNA of the CDR3 is TGTGCCAGCAGAACCGACGGGAATAATGAAAAACTGTTTTTT.

CDR3 sequence reads: CASNPSSWGGYEQFF. CDR3 DNA: TGTGCCAGCAACCCCTCATCTTGGGGGGGGTATGAGCAGTTCTTC. The genes are TRBV27 and TRBJ2-1; 7 bases match TRBD2. There are 15 residues in the CDR3. Germline CDR1 is MNHEY and CDR2 is SMNVEV (reference sequence). V dropped 7 bases and J dropped 8; count of bases not matched to a gene: 14.

This clone has a handful of counts. V gene TRBV6-5 combines with J gene TRBJ1-1; TRBD1 agrees at 7 bases. The V gene's germline CDR1 is MNHEY and CDR2 SVGAGI. The CDR3 length is 15 residues. The V segment lost 4 bases and the J segment 4 bases; nucleotides outside the gene matches: 9. Written as DNA, the CDR3 is TGTGCCAGCAGTTCTCAGGGGGTGACGAGCACTGAAGCTTTCTTT. Translating gives CASSSQGVTSTEAFF.

This chain uses TRBV3-1 (or the pseudogene TRBV3-2) with TRBJ1-3; unclear D gene. Germline V CDR1 and CDR2: LGHDT, YNNKEL (reference sequence). With 4 bases removed from V and 0 bases from J, the gap between germline ends came to 10 bases. The length of the CDR3 is 15 residues. The CDR3 sequence: CASSRVGSSGNTIYF. The CDR3 region has the DNA TGTGCCAGCAGCCGGGTGGGGAGCTCTGGAAACACCATATATTTT.

This clone was detected once. V and J are TRBV7-2 and TRBJ1-5; D call uncertain. V lost 5 bases to trimming and J lost 3 bases, with 14 bases between them. The CDR3 extends over 15 amino acids. CDR1 and CDR2 (germline): SGHTA, FQGNSA. CDR3 in amino acids: CASSQPGGNNQPQHF. CDR3 coding DNA: TGTGCCAGCAGCCAACCCGGAGGAAACAATCAGCCCCAGCATTTT.

V gene TRBV27 combines with J gene TRBJ1-2; TRBD1 matches 11 bases. The trim removed 5 bases at V and 4 bases at J, leaving 6 bases unmatched. This CDR3 region has 15 residues. Germline lookup yields CDR1 MNHEY and CDR2 SMNVEV (reference sequence). The CDR3 reads CASSRTGQGVYGYTF. CDR3 bases: TGTGCCAGCAGTCGGACGGGACAGGGGGTCTATGGCTACACCTTC.

The V and J genes are TRBV6-2 or TRBV6-3 and TRBJ1-2; 7 bases are shared with TRBD1. CDR3 size: 13 residues. The V gene end was trimmed by 5 bases and the J gene end by 2 bases; junction bases not matched to a gene: 2. The V gene's germline CDR1 is MNHEY and CDR2 SVGEGT. CDR3 DNA sequence: TGTGCCAGCAGTCCGGGACAGAACTATGGCTACACCTTC. Amino acids: CASSPGQNYGYTF.

The chain joins TRBV6-5 to TRBJ2-5, with D perhaps matching TRBD1 (5 bases). Trimming cost V 6 bases and J 3 bases, with 14 bases left between them. The germline V gene has CDR1 MNHEY and CDR2 SVGAGI. The CDR3 consists of 14 residues. DNA for the CDR3: TGTGCCAGCAGCCGTCCGACAGTAGAAGAGACCCAGTACTTC. Protein: CASSRPTVEETQYF.

The CDR3 nucleotides read TGCAGCGTTGAGGCAGGCCGGAACACTGAAGCTTTCTTT. Translated: CSVEAGRNTEAFF. V gene TRBV29-1 combines with J gene TRBJ1-1; D not certain. This CDR3 contains 13 residues. V shed 3 bases and J shed 1 base, with 9 bases lying between them. The germline V gene has CDR1 SQVTM and CDR2 ANQGSEA. Full variable domain (remainder filled in from reference TRBV29-1 and TRBJ1-1): SAVISQKPSRDICQRGTSLTIQCQVDSQVTMMFWYRQQPGQSLTLIATANQGSEATYESGFVIDKFPISRPNLTFSTLTVSNMSPEDSSIYLCSVEAGRNTEAFFGQGTRLTVV.

The chain joins TRBV5-4 to TRBJ2-3; tentatively, D is TRBD2 (6 bases). Germline-derived CDR1 and CDR2 are SGHNT and YYREEE (reference sequence). The CDR3 extends over 19 amino acids. Trimming removed 4 bases at V and 4 bases at J, with 28 bases between. CDR3 protein: CASSPGSIAEGEGPDTQYF. In nucleotides, the CDR3 is TGTGCCAGCAGCCCGGGTAGTATAGCGGAAGGAGAGGGGCCAGATACGCAGTATTTT.

About this clone: One end of the junction fails to match germline, which may point to a read error. V gene TRBV7-8 combines with J gene TRBJ2-7; 10 nucleotides agree with TRBD2. The CDR3 length is 15 residues. Germline CDR1 SGHVS, CDR2 FQNEAQ. Here the CDR3 DNA reads TGTGCCAGCAGGTTAGCGGGAGGCTCCCCCTACGAGCAGTACTTC. It translates to CASRLAGGSPYEQYF.

The gene calls are TRBV6-1 and TRBJ1-2, with D uncertain. Germline V CDR1 and CDR2: MNHNS, SASEGT. This CDR3 spans 17 amino acids. The V gene lost 4 bases and the J gene lost 8 bases, with 26 bases spanning the gap. The CDR3 DNA is TGTGCCAGCAGTGTGAGATGGGTGGCCCTAGTATACGAGGGCTACACCTTC. This codes for CASSVRWVALVYEGYTF.

The chain carries TRBV10-3 and TRBJ1-2, with TRBD1 as a possible D gene (5 bases). CDR3 size: 12 residues. Trimming cost V 10 bases and J 7 bases, with 16 bases left between them. CDR1 is ENHRY, CDR2 SYGVKD, per germline. The CDR3 loop reads CASKGGAPGYTF. In DNA, the CDR3 is TGTGCCAGCAAGGGCGGGGCGCCTGGCTACACCTTC.